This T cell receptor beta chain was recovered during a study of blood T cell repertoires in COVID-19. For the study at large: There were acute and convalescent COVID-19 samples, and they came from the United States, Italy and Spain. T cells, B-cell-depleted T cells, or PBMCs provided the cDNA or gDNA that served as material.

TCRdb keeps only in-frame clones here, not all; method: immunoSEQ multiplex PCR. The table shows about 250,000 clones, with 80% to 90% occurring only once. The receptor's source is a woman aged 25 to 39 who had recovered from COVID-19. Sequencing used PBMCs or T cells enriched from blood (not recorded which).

The CDR3 region has the DNA TGTGCCAGCAGCTTAAGGGACTTCCCCACCGGGGAGCTGTTTTTT. Translating gives CASSLRDFPTGELFF. The genes are TRBV7-3 and TRBJ2-2, with D maybe TRBD2 (6 bases). V was shortened by 1 base and J by 4 bases, with 10 bases between the two germline ends. Germline CDR1 reads SGHTA; CDR2 reads FQGTGA. CDR3 size: 15 residues.